This TCR beta chain was sequenced in a study of blood T cell repertoires in COVID-19 (dated by TCRdb to about 2020). For context, the study as a whole: Samples covering the acute and convalescent phases of COVID-19 were provided by collaborators in the United States, Italy and Spain. The material from the prospective study consisted of cDNA or gDNA derived from T cells, B-cell-depleted T cells, or PBMCs. Subjects who had been exposed to COVID-19, were actively infected with it, or had recovered from it provided the deeply sampled blood TCRbeta repertoires that made up the dataset. A freely available public database, intended as a resource for researchers studying the immune response to SARS-CoV-2, is where the repertoires were released. Samples were obtained from the ongoing ImmuneRACE study (first 160 participants) and from over a thousand subjects provided by 6 global collaborators. A de-identified subject ID, COVID-19 status, age in years and sex were almost always included in the sample metadata. HLA class I and class II types, where available, came from metadata supplied by the sample provider rather than from assay-based typing.

The paper's findings and limits, for the study overall: How much clinical and demographic metadata was included differed by source and by participant, and the metadata was provided uncurated.

Reading from cysteine to phenylalanine, the CDR3 counts 15 amino acids. CDR3 DNA only is kept here, 45 bases in frame from base 1. Taken from the germline V gene (reference sequence), the CDR1 and CDR2 loops are GTSNPN and SVGIG. Trimming removed 5 bases from V and 2 bases from J, leaving 17 bases between the germline ends. Note on this clone: It lacks a known antigen. Base qualities were left out, and no much larger clone turns up one base away.

Participants in the prospective study were enrolled through a virtual design, were aged roughly 18 to 90 years, and lived in roughly 24 United States geographic areas. In the prospective study, cohorts were assigned on the basis of participant-reported clinical history obtained from a screening survey and a study questionnaire. For ImmuneRACE Cohort 3, a participant was defined as recovered based on two consecutive negative NP/OP PCR tests, clearance by a healthcare professional, or resolution of symptoms. In the prospective study, mobile phlebotomists collected whole blood, serum and a nasopharyngeal or oropharyngeal swab from each participant. Participants in the prospective study had the option to provide additional blood draws and questionnaires over a roughly 2-month period. Before DNA extraction, blood samples from the prospective study were shipped at room temperature or frozen. TCRbeta CDR3 regions were amplified from genomic DNA using the immunoSEQ Assay, a bias-controlled multiplex PCR. The source study handled its data this way. Nucleated cell counts per sample were estimated from amplification of reference gene primers within the assay. To quantify the absolute abundance of each unique TCRbeta CDR3 rearrangement, sequence reads were collapsed and filtered. Productive Simpson clonality was computed per sample as the square root of Simpson's diversity index over productive rearrangements. TCRdb obtained this table from immuneACCESS and retained in-frame rearrangements with V and J assigned. These tables miss some clones; where compared with another copy, unresolved V genes account for less than half of the shortfall, and the remainder is unexplained. V and J calls and clone size are given by that table; D and trimming were obtained from the DNA. Present in this sample are hundreds of thousands of clones, approximately 90% of which were seen just once. The ten top clones hold about 1.3% of the sample.

The V gene is TRBV30 and the J gene is TRBJ2-3, with TRBD2 tentatively as D gene (5 bases match). Input material: PBMCs or T cells enriched from blood (not recorded which). The receptor comes from a man between 25 and 39 years old who had recovered from COVID-19. The sequenced DNA: TGTGCCTGGTCCCACGGACTGCCTGCCACAGATACGCAGTATTTT. It encodes CAWSHGLPATDTQYF.